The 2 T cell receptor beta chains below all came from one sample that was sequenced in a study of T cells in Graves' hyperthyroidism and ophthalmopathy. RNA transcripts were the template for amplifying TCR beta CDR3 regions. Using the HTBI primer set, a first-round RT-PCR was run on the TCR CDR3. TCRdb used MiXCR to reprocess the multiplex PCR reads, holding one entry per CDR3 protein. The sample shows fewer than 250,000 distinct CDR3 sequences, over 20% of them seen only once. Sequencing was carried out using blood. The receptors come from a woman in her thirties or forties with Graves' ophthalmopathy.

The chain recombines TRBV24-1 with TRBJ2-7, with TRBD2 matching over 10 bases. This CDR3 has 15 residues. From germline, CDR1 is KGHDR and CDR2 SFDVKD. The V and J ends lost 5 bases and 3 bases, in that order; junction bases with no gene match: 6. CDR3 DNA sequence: TGTGCCACCAGTGGCGGACTAGCGGACCACTACGAGCAGTACTTC. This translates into CATSGGLADHYEQYF.

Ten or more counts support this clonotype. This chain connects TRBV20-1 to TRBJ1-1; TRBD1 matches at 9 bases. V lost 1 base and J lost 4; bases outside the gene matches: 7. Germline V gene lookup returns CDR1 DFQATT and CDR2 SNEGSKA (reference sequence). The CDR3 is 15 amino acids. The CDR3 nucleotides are TGCAGTGCTAGAGCCGAGGGACAGGGAAGCACTGAAGCTTTCTTT. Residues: CSARAEGQGSTEAFF.